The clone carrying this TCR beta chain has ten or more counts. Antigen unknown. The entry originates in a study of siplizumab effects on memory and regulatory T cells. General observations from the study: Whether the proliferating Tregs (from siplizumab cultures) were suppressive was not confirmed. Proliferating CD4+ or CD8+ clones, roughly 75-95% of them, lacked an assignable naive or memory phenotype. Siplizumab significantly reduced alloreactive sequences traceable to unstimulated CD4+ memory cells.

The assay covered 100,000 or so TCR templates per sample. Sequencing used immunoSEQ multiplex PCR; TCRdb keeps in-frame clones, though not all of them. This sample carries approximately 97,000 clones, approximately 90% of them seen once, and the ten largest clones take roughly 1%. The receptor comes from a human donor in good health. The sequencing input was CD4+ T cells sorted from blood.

The CDR3 reads CASRGGGGYTF. The CDR3 DNA reads TGTGCCAGCAGGGGGGGCGGAGGCTACACCTTC. This chain joins TRBV6-6 and TRBJ1-2; a weak D match, TRBD1 (6 bases). The germline V gene encodes CDR1 MNHNY and CDR2 SVGAGI (reference sequence). This CDR3 contains 11 residues. The V and J ends lost 6 bases and 8 bases respectively, with 10 bases between them.